A single sample gave rise to the 4 T cell receptor beta chains below, sequenced in a study of T cells in Graves' hyperthyroidism and ophthalmopathy. What was amplified from RNA transcripts were TCR beta CDR3 regions. Researchers ran a first-round RT-PCR on the TCR CDR3 using the HTBI primer set. From the multiplex PCR reads, TCRdb called clonotypes with MiXCR, one entry per CDR3 protein. This sample has about 640,000 distinct CDR3 sequences, with around 20% found just once. The sample was blood. Source of these receptors: a man under 40 with Graves' ophthalmopathy.

This clonotype was counted ten times or more. The chain has TRBV12-3 or TRBV12-4 and TRBJ2-1; possibly TRBD1 or TRBD2 for D (5 bases each). The V end was cut by 7 bases, the J end by 3 bases, with 13 bases between. CDR3 length: 14 residues. CDR3 DNA: TGTGCCAGCACCCTCGGTGGGGGCTACAATGAGCAGTTCTTC. Its translation is CASTLGGGYNEQFF.

The CDR3 DNA sequence: TGTGCCAGTAGTATGAGGGGGCGGACAGGCGTCACCTACGAGCAGTACTTC. Translating gives CASSMRGRTGVTYEQYF. V usage is TRBV19 and J usage is TRBJ2-7, with 7 bases identical to TRBD1. The CDR3 has 17 residues. V trimming: 3 bases; J trimming: 2 bases; junction bases outside the gene matches: 13. Germline V gene data show CDR1 as LNHDA and CDR2 as SQIVND (reference sequence).

This chain links TRBV19 with TRBJ1-5, with D possibly TRBD1 on 5 matching bases. The length of the CDR3 is 14 residues. V was cut by 0 bases and J by 8 bases, with 11 bases left in between. Germline values: CDR1 LNHDA, CDR2 SQIVND (reference sequence). The CDR3 DNA is TGTGCCAGTAGTATAGATCCATGGGGGAAGCCCCAGCATTTT. As protein: CASSIDPWGKPQHF.

The table lists this clonotype with a few counts. This rearrangement joins TRBV15 to TRBJ2-1; perhaps D is TRBD1 or TRBD2 (5 bases each). Trimming left V 4 bases short and J 0 bases short, with 19 bases between. The CDR3 is 18 residues long. CDR1 and CDR2 (germline): LNHNV, YYDKDF (reference sequence). The CDR3: CATSMSKVRGRSYNEQFF. The DNA of the CDR3 is TGTGCCACCAGCATGTCCAAGGTGAGGGGACGCTCCTACAATGAGCAGTTCTTC.